This T cell receptor beta chain was profiled in a study of naive and memory T cell subsets. This clonotype was seen at least ten times. An equimolar mix of two oligonucleotides served as the beta constant-region primer for TRBC1 and TRBC2. Nested alpha and beta constant-region primers with the SP2 primer drove four PCR rounds on ligated cDNA. TCRdb redid the calling of the UMI-ligation and nested PCR reads with MiXCR, one entry per CDR3 protein. The table has approximately 80,000 distinct CDR3 sequences, 8% to 9.5% seen once. Trimming removed 4 bases from V and 3 bases from J; junction bases left unmatched: 6. This CDR3 spans 14 amino acids. From germline, CDR1 is SQVTM and CDR2 ANQGSEA.

This rearrangement joins TRBV29-1 to TRBJ2-7; 10 nucleotides align to TRBD1. The specimen was naive CD8+ T cells from blood. This clonotype was sampled from a human donor in good health. The CDR3 spells CSVVSGQGYYEQYF. The CDR3 DNA sequence: TGCAGCGTTGTGTCGGGACAGGGGTACTACGAGCAGTACTTC.